Given below is one TCR beta chain in context. Germline V gene data show CDR1 as LGHDT and CDR2 as YNNKEL (reference sequence). V was trimmed by 3 bases and J by 1 base, leaving 12 bases between them. The CDR3 consists of 15 residues. The data stem from a study of control samples from healthy donors and cancer patients. Only in-frame clones appear in the TCRdb table, and some are missing; sequencing was by immunoSEQ multiplex PCR. The profile shows roughly 88,000 clones, roughly nine tenths of them singletons. The chain has TRBV3-1 (or the pseudogene TRBV3-2) and TRBJ1-1; D is unclear. This sequence originates from a woman younger than 45 in good health. Sequenced material: blood. This chain's CDR3 is CASSQKQTPNTEAFF. The CDR3 nucleotides are TGTGCCAGCAGCCAGAAACAGACCCCGAACACTGAAGCTTTCTTT.